The TCR beta chain under discussion was sequenced for a study of shared clonotypes between healthy human individuals (dated by TCRdb to 2018 to 2021). General notes on the study: The cohort comprised two women and a few men aged 18 to 49 years. Blood TCR repertoires of 5 or 6 healthy adults were deeply sequenced to estimate repertoire size and the extent of clonotype sharing between individuals. Leukapheresis yielded between about 0.85 and 10 billion PBMCs per donor. Libraries were prepared and TCR repertoires were sequenced by different laboratories using diverse techniques, in order to increase sequencing depth and limit assay-specific biases. For each donor, three plates each were used for CD4 naive and CD4 memory, two plates were used for CD8 naive, and one plate was used for CD8 memory. What the work shows at the level of the full study, not this receptor alone: Higher generation probabilities were observed for clonotypes shared by all four sorted-subset donors than for non-shared clonotypes. Sampling was restricted to blood, and TCR repertoires in tissues likely differ from the TCR repertoires found in blood. Because the study included only a small number of donors, the genetic and exposure-history diversity represented was limited. Rarefaction of sorted-subset datasets indicated incomplete sequencing despite the large sequencing depth. Larger estimated clonotype richness was generally found for naive subsets than for memory subsets. When a handful of donors were compared, the shared fraction of clonotypes was about 5% for naive CD4, approximately 3.5% for naive CD8, 2.3% for memory CD4, and approximately 0.4% for memory CD8. Based on pairwise subsampling, the degree of clonotype sharing among donors was expected to be affected by sequencing depth.

The donors were healthy, HIV-negative adults who had no recently reported acute infections or vaccinations. All donors were Caucasian adults living in Nashville, Tennessee, USA. CD4+ T cells were enriched through magnetic negative selection, after which naive cells were positively selected on CD45RA and the remaining negative fraction served as the memory subset. Blood was collected by leukapheresis, and PBMCs were isolated by Ficoll-Histopaque density gradient centrifugation and then cryopreserved in liquid nitrogen vapor phase. Purity and quantity of every magnetically sorted T cell population were checked by analytical flow cytometry. Each sorted fraction had its genomic DNA isolated and then quantified by UV absorbance on a Nanodrop 2000c. Unmatched junction bases come to 6, with V trimmed by 8 bases and J by 6 bases. The CDR1 and CDR2 encoded by the germline V gene are MDHEN and SYDVKM. Spanning cysteine to phenylalanine, the CDR3 consists of 13 amino acids. The entry retains the CDR3 DNA only, 39 bases that are in frame from base 1.

TCR CDR3 regions were amplified from genomic DNA by multiplex PCR using the deep immunoSEQ assay. Extracted genomic DNA from each cell subset was spread evenly across all wells of several immunoSEQ 96-well plates, with each plate serving as a replicate. For sorted subsets, about 220 ng of genomic DNA, equivalent to 30,000 or so T cell genomes, went into each replicate PCR. Purified libraries were measured with a Qubit 3.0 fluorometer, size-checked on a Bioanalyzer 2100, and measured again with the KAPA Library Quantification kit. Every immunoSEQ 96-well plate was sequenced on a dedicated single-read 150-cycle Illumina NextSeq 550 flow cell. The authors' analysis ran thus. Because only junctional sequences without quality scores were contained in the immunoSEQ output, filtering matching that applied to full-length reads could not be performed. Sequences were annotated with PyIR, a Python wrapper for IgBLAST v1.9, and V/J genes and CDR3 were assigned using IMGT germline references. Reads were removed for weak V/J assignments (E-value above 1e-6), missing CDR3, stop codons, out-of-frame junctions, or ambiguous translated residues. A V3J clonotype was defined by an identical inferred V gene, J gene, and CDR3 amino acid sequence. Percentage overlap between repertoires was calculated by dividing the number of shared unique clonotypes by the size of the smaller repertoire. Three approaches were used to assess repertoire richness: RTK rarefaction, the Chao1 estimator, and Recon v2.1 estimates of unobserved clonotypes. OLGA was used to compute generation probabilities for all TCRbeta clonotypes that the gDNA method yielded from a handful of donors. TCRdb carries this immuneACCESS record with in-frame sequences only. Its versions omit some clonotypes, under half of them owing to an unresolved V gene in the studies checked, with the rest unexplained. From that table come the V and J calls and clone size; the DNA was used to work out D and trimming. Across this sample there are 800,000 to 1,200,000 clones, with around 78% seen only once. Together, the top ten hold roughly 0.56% of the sample.

A note on this clone: Its specific antigen is unknown. Per-base quality was not reported, and no clone a single base away is much larger than it.

The TCR comes from a young man in good health. Some clones in this sample may be carry-over from other donors' samples. The chain is made from TRBV28 and TRBJ2-5, and TRBD2 aligns with 10 junction nucleotides. Sequences were obtained from memory CD4+ T cells from PBMCs. Per the publication, the cell subset or site label means: CD45RA-negative fraction. The DNA sequence is TGTGCCAGCGTCACTAGCGGGATCCAGACCCAGTACTTC. This encodes CASVTSGIQTQYF.